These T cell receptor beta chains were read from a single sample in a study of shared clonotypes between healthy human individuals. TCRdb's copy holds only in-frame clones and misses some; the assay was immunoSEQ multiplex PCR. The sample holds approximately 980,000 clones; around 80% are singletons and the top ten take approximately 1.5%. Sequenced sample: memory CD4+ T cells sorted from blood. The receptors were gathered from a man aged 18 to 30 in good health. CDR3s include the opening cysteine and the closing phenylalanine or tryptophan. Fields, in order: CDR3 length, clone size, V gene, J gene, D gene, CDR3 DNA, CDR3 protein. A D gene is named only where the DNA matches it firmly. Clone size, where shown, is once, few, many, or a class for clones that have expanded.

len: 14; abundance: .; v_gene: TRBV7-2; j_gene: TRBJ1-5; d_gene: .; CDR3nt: TGTGCCAGCAGCTTATGGGGTGGCAATCAGCCCCAGCATTTT; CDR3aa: CASSLWGGNQPQHF
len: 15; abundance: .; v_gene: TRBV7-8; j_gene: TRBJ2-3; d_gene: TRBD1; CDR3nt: TGTGCCAGCAGCACACGGGACAGGGAAACAGATACGCAGTATTTT; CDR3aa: CASSTRDRETDTQYF
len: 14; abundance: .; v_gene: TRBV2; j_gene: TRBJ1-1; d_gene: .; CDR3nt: TGTGCCAGCAGGGAGAGGACTGTGAACACTGAAGCTTTCTTT; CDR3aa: CASRERTVNTEAFF
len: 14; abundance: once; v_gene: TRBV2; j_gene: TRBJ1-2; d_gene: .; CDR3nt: TGTGCCAGCGGCGCCCGGGCAGCCAACTATGGCTACACCTTC; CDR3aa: CASGARAANYGYTF
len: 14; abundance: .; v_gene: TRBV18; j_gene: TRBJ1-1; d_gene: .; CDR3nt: TGTGCCAGCTCACCCAGGGGCTTGAACACTGAAGCTTTCTTT; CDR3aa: CASSPRGLNTEAFF
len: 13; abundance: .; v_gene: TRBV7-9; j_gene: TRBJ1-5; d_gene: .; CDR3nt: TGTGCCAGCAGCTCCAATCAGGGGCAGCCCCAGCATTTT; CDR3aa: CASSSNQGQPQHF
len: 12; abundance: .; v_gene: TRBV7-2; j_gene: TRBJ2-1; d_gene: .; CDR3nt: TGTGCCAGCAGCCAAGTAGTGAATGAGCAGTTCTTC; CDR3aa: CASSQVVNEQFF
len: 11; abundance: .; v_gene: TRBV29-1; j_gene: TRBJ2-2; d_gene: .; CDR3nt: TGCAGCGCTGGCGGGGCGGGGGAGCTGTTTTTT; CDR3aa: CSAGGAGELFF
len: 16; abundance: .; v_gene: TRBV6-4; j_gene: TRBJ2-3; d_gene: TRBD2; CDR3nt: TGTGCCAGCAGGGGGCCCCTAGCGGGGGAGACAGATACGCAGTATTTT; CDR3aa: CASRGPLAGETDTQYF
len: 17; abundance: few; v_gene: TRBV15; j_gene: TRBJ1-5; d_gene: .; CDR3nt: TGTGCCACCAGCAGAGACGGACGGCGGGATAGCAATCAGCCCCAGCATTTT; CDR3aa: CATSRDGRRDSNQPQHF
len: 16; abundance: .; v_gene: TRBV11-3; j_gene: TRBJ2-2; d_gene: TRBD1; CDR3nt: TGTGCCAGCAGCTCCGACAGGGGGCTCGACACCGGGGAGCTGTTTTTT; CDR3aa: CASSSDRGLDTGELFF
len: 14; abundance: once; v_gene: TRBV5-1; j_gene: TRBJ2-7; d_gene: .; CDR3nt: TGCGCCAGCAGCGGGGACCCGGATGGCCACGAGCAGTACTTC; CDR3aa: CASSGDPDGHEQYF
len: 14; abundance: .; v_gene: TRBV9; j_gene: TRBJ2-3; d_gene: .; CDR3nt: TGTGCCAGCAGCGTAGCCCCCCCCACAGATACGCAGTATTTT; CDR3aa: CASSVAPPTDTQYF
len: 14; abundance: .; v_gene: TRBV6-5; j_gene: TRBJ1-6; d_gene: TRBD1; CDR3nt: TGTGCCAGCAGATTAGGGGGCCCCAATTCACCCCTCCACTTT; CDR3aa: CASRLGGPNSPLHF
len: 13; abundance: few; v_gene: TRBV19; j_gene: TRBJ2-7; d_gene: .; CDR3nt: TGTGCCAGTAGTATACGGCAGTCCTACGAGCAGTACTTC; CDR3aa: CASSIRQSYEQYF
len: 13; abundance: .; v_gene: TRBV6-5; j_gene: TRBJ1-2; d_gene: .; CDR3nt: TGTGCCAGCAGTTACGAGGGGGGGCATGGCTACACCTTC; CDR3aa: CASSYEGGHGYTF
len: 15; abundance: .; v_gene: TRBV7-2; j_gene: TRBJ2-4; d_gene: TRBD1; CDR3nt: TGTGCCAGCAGCTTAGTGGCAGGGGGCATGAACATTCAGTACTTC; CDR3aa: CASSLVAGGMNIQYF